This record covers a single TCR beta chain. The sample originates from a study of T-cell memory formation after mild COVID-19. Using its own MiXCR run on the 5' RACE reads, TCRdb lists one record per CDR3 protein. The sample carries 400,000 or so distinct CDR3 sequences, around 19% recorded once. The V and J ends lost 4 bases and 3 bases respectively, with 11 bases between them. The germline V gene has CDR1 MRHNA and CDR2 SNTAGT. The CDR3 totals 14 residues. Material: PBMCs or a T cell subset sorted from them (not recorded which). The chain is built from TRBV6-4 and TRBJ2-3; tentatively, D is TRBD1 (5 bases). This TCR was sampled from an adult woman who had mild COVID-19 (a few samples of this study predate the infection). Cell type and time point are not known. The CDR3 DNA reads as TGTGCCAGCAGTGCTAGGGGTGAGACAGATACGCAGTATTTT. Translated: CASSARGETDTQYF.